The rows below give T cell receptor beta chains drawn from one sample of a study of shared clonotypes between healthy human individuals. Using immunoSEQ multiplex PCR, the repertoire was profiled, and TCRdb retains in-frame clones only, with some absent. The table lists over a million clones, approximately 98.5% of them singletons. The sample taken for sequencing was naive CD4+ T cells sorted from blood. These receptors all come from a man aged 25 to 40 in good health. The CDR3 runs from the conserved cysteine through the conserved F or W. The order of the fields is clone size, V gene, J gene, CDR3 protein. Rows may omit the clone size; those that give it use once, few, many or a size class.

.	TRBV4-1	TRBJ2-7	CASSQVGDIFHEQYF
.	TRBV25-1	TRBJ2-3	CASSVLAGLDTQYF
.	TRBV9	TRBJ2-1	CASSVLAGVGNEQFF
.	TRBV27	TRBJ2-5	CASSSPGQGQETQYF
.	TRBV9	TRBJ2-5	CASSVGPPGGGEETQYF
.	TRBV5-6	TRBJ2-7	CASSWRGAPYEQYF
.	TRBV6-1	TRBJ2-7	CASSEGPTSSYEQYF
.	TRBV27	TRBJ1-1	CASKLLMNTEAFF
.	TRBV18	TRBJ1-5	CASSPLPRDLNGPQHF
.	TRBV9	TRBJ2-1	CASSVEYREVPYNEQFF
.	TRBV7-2	TRBJ1-2	CASSLDRVGYTF
.	TRBV5-1	TRBJ2-6	CASSDPGSGANVLTF
.	TRBV7-9	TRBJ1-5	CASSSEDGNQPQHF
.	TRBV30	TRBJ2-1	CAWSIGNEQFF
.	TRBV5-4	TRBJ2-5	CASSLGQTKETQYF
.	TRBV28	TRBJ2-5	CASRHRGGETQYF
.	TRBV4-1	TRBJ1-1	CASSQDSIGPQNTEAFF
.	TRBV9	TRBJ2-3	CASSVGGDATDTQYF
.	TRBV5-1	TRBJ2-1	CASSLVAGGYNEQFF
.	TRBV19	TRBJ1-1	CASSIQGAGTEAFF
.	TRBV11-2	TRBJ2-3	CASSPQRTFLTDTQYF
.	TRBV4-3	TRBJ1-3	CASSQDRPNSGNTIYF
.	TRBV28	TRBJ2-1	CASSPTLVNEQFF
.	TRBV9	TRBJ2-5	CASSAGLAGVETQYF
.	TRBV5-4	TRBJ2-1	CASSLVSVVAGGDEQFF
.	TRBV28	TRBJ2-7	CASSLNMGEQYF
.	TRBV14	TRBJ2-2	CASSQDITSVNTGELFF
.	TRBV5-4	TRBJ2-1	CASSSGQSNEQFF
.	TRBV5-5	TRBJ2-7	CASSLDGPMGLAGADEQYF
.	TRBV19	TRBJ2-2	CASRREMAMANTGELFF
once	TRBV5-6	TRBJ2-1	CASSLTGTSGSRYNEQFF
few	TRBV5-1	TRBJ2-6	CASSLATGANVLTF
.	TRBV18	TRBJ2-7	CASSPRGRYEQYF
.	TRBV7-9	TRBJ1-2	CASSFPHPGTGNYGYTF
.	TRBV7-9	TRBJ1-2	CASSLAIRDVYGYTF
.	TRBV4-3	TRBJ2-1	CASSQGVRGVSNEQFF
.	TRBV28	TRBJ1-2	CASSRHGQSSYGYTF
few	TRBV5-1	TRBJ1-5	CASSLESGITPQHF
.	TRBV27	TRBJ2-7	CASSSGGTSGRPSSPYEQYF
.	TRBV28	TRBJ2-1	CASGASGSYNEQFF
once	TRBV11-2	TRBJ2-4	CASSLGLENIQYF
few	TRBV14	TRBJ1-2	CASSQIGWVGGYTF
.	TRBV7-8	TRBJ2-1	CASSLGLAEYNEQFF
.	TRBV7-8	TRBJ1-1	CASSLEAAFEAFF
.	TRBV11-2	TRBJ2-3	CASSATDTQYF
.	TRBV5-8	TRBJ1-5	CASSLAQPQHF
once	TRBV7-9	TRBJ1-4	CASSPGPGRTNEKLFF
.	TRBV15	TRBJ2-1	CATSRDRLAVNNEQFF
.	TRBV29-1	TRBJ2-1	CSVVTLAGGPYNEQFF
.	TRBV11-3	TRBJ2-3	CASSLDGTDTQYF
.	TRBV28	TRBJ2-4	CASSSGTLGVNIQYF
once	TRBV29-1	TRBJ1-1	CSGGLEAFF
.	TRBV4-2	TRBJ2-6	CASSQDGEGGSGANVLTF
.	TRBV9	TRBJ1-1	CASSVELVNTEAFF
.	TRBV6-5	TRBJ2-7	CASRNREGYAYEQYF